Following are 27 T cell receptor beta chains from one sample sequenced in a study of blood T cell repertoires in COVID-19. The table came from immunoSEQ multiplex PCR; TCRdb's copy has only in-frame clones and leaves some out. Among about 250,000 clones, around 90% were seen once, and the ten largest hold around 6%. The material sequenced was PBMCs or T cells enriched from blood (not recorded which). Receptors originate from a woman in her twenties or thirties with acute COVID-19.

V usage is TRBV7-8 and J usage is TRBJ2-5; 12 positions agree with TRBD2. CDR3 size: 19 residues. Germline V gene lookup returns CDR1 SGHVS and CDR2 FQNEAQ. The ends lost 0 bases at V and 4 bases at J; junction bases unmatched: 12. CDR3 in amino acids: CASSLAFRLAGELLETQYF. Written as DNA, the CDR3 is TGTGCCAGCAGCTTAGCATTCCGACTAGCGGGGGAGTTATTAGAGACCCAGTACTTC.

This chain joins TRBV23-1 and TRBJ1-6; D uncertain. TRBV23-1 is designated an ORF whose function remains uncertain. V was clipped by 2 bases and J by 0 bases, with 8 bases between them. CDR3 length equals 16 residues. CDR3 sequence: CASSQEVRSYNSPLHF. The DNA of the CDR3 is TGCGCCAGCAGTCAAGAGGTCCGCTCCTATAATTCACCCCTCCACTTT.

The chain uses TRBV7-9 and TRBJ2-7; D call uncertain. From germline, CDR1 is SEHNR and CDR2 FQNEAQ (reference sequence). CDR3 size: 13 residues. Trimming left V 2 bases short and J 2 bases short, with 7 bases between. The CDR3 loop reads CASSLLVAYEQYF. CDR3 coding DNA: TGTGCCAGCAGCTTATTGGTAGCCTACGAGCAGTACTTC.

This chain connects TRBV6-5 to TRBJ2-1; 8 nucleotides agree with TRBD1. Germline V gene data show CDR1 as MNHEY and CDR2 as SVGAGI. V shed 8 bases and J 4 bases; nucleotides not matched to a gene: 4. This CDR3 comprises 13 residues. DNA of the CDR3: TGTGCCAGCGGGACAGGACAGTACAATGAGCAGTTCTTC. Amino acids: CASGTGQYNEQFF.

The chain uses TRBV3-1 (or the pseudogene TRBV3-2) and TRBJ2-5; 7 bases are shared with TRBD2. V shed 3 bases, J shed 8 bases, and the junction held 12 bases outside the gene matches. The germline V gene encodes CDR1 LGHDT and CDR2 YNNKEL (reference sequence). The CDR3 is 15 amino acids. CDR3 sequence: CASSHTREGAATQYF. In nucleotides, the CDR3 is TGTGCCAGCAGCCACACCAGGGAGGGAGCGGCTACCCAGTACTTC.

J is TRBJ1-5 and V is TRBV28; tentatively, D is TRBD1 (6 bases). The ends were cut back, 6 bases at V and 0 bases at J, with 15 bases in the middle. Germline values: CDR1 MDHEN, CDR2 SYDVKM. The length of the CDR3 is 16 residues. CDR3 residues: CASRQGFMNSNQPQHF. The CDR3 coding sequence is TGTGCCAGCAGACAGGGATTCATGAATAGCAATCAGCCCCAGCATTTT.

The chain carries TRBV19 and TRBJ2-1, with a weak D call TRBD1 (6 bases). The CDR3 has 12 amino acids. V lost 5 bases, J lost 9 bases, and 11 bases lay in between. Germline V gene sequence: CDR1 LNHDA, CDR2 SQIVND (reference sequence). The CDR3: CASSLQGSEQFF. DNA of the CDR3: TGTGCCAGTAGTCTACAGGGAAGTGAGCAGTTCTTC.

The V gene is TRBV5-5, the J gene TRBJ2-1; D uncertain. The CDR3 is 11 amino acids. Trimming shortened V by 1 base and J by 9 bases, and 5 bases separated the two germline ends. Germline CDR1 SGHKS, CDR2 YYEKEE (reference sequence). The CDR3 protein is CASSLIAEQFF. As DNA, the CDR3 is TGTGCCAGCAGCTTGATAGCTGAGCAGTTCTTC. Supplemented by reference TRBV5-5 and TRBJ2-1, the full variable domain reads DAGVTQSPTHLIKTRGQQVTLRCSPISGHKSVSWYQQVLGQGPQFIFQYYEKEERGRGNFPDRFSARQFPNYSSELNVNALLLGDSALYLCASSLIAEQFFGPGTRLTVL.

The table lists this clone with a few counts. This sequence joins TRBV5-4 and TRBJ2-2, with 11 positions matching TRBD2. The ends lost 0 bases at V and 6 bases at J; junction bases unmatched: 4. The germline V gene encodes CDR1 SGHNT and CDR2 YYREEE (reference sequence). The CDR3 has 16 residues. The chain's CDR3 is CASSLGLAGGAGELFF. CDR3 DNA sequence: TGTGCCAGCAGCTTGGGGCTAGCGGGAGGTGCCGGGGAGCTGTTTTTT.

In this sample, this clone turned up a few times. This sequence joins TRBV5-1 and TRBJ1-2; D uncertain. Germline values: CDR1 SGHRS, CDR2 YFSETQ. The ends were cut back, 0 bases at V and 13 bases at J, with 16 bases in the middle. The CDR3 spans 13 residues. The chain's CDR3 is CASSLVTETPPTF. In DNA form, the CDR3 reads TGCGCCAGCAGCTTGGTTACAGAAACTCCCCCCACCTTC.

This chain joins TRBV4-3 and TRBJ2-5; TRBD2 aligns across 10 bases. V gave up 0 bases and J gave up 4 bases; unmatched junction bases: 2. CDR3 length: 15 residues. The germline gives CDR1 LGHNA, CDR2 YSLEER. DNA of the CDR3: TGCGCCAGCAGCCAAGATTGGACTAGCGGAGAGACCCAGTACTTC. Translated: CASSQDWTSGETQYF.

This chain joins TRBV4-1 and TRBJ2-1; D not resolved. The V end lost 0 bases, the J end lost 4 bases, and 10 bases lay between the germline ends. The CDR3 is 15 amino acids. Germline values: CDR1 MGHRA, CDR2 YSYEKL. The CDR3 DNA sequence: TGCGCCAGCAGCCAAGAGGCGGTCACATACAATGAGCAGTTCTTC. It translates to CASSQEAVTYNEQFF.

The chain joins TRBV30 to TRBJ2-3; D not certain. CDR3 size: 12 residues. V gave up 2 bases and J gave up 3 bases, with 6 bases separating them. Germline V gene sequence: CDR1 GTSNPN, CDR2 SVGIG (reference sequence). The CDR3 is CAWSTYTDTQYF. The CDR3 DNA follows: TGTGCCTGGAGTACCTATACAGATACGCAGTATTTT.

This clone has a single count. This sequence joins TRBV6-5 and TRBJ1-5; D is ambiguous. V lost 7 bases, J lost 2 bases, and 6 bases lay in between. CDR3 length: 12 amino acids. CDR1 and CDR2 (germline): MNHEY, SVGAGI. DNA for the CDR3: TGTGCCAGCAAGCCGGGCAATCAGCCCCAGCATTTT. This translates into CASKPGNQPQHF.

CDR3 DNA sequence: TGCAGCGTTGGCCTAGCGGGAGCTAATGAGCAGTTCTTC. It specifies CSVGLAGANEQFF. The gene calls are TRBV29-1 and TRBJ2-1; 10 nucleotides align to TRBD2. CDR3 length: 13 amino acids. CDR1 and CDR2 (germline): SQVTM, ANQGSEA. The V segment lost 4 bases and the J segment 7 bases; nucleotides outside the gene matches: 4.

The chain employs TRBV9 and TRBJ2-3; D may be TRBD2 (6 bases). This CDR3 region has 13 residues. The V gene's germline CDR1 is SGDLS and CDR2 YYNGEE. V was trimmed by 3 bases and J by 7 bases, leaving 12 bases between them. CDR3 sequence (DNA): TGTGCCAGCAGCGCCCCCGGGAGATATACGCAGTATTTT. Encoded protein: CASSAPGRYTQYF.

The chain links TRBV28 to TRBJ1-2; the match to TRBD1 covers 7 bases. Looked up from germline, CDR1 is MDHEN and CDR2 is SYDVKM. The CDR3 is made up of 13 amino acids. J lost 2 bases, V lost 10 bases, and 7 bases had no gene match. CDR3: CAIWDSGNYGYTF. As DNA, the CDR3 is TGTGCCATTTGGGACAGCGGGAACTATGGCTACACCTTC.

This clone appeared a few times. The gene calls are TRBV3-1 (or the pseudogene TRBV3-2) and TRBJ1-6, with D perhaps matching TRBD1 (5 bases). The V and J ends lost 4 bases and 13 bases respectively, with 20 bases between them. The CDR3 runs to 15 residues. Germline-derived CDR1 and CDR2 are LGHDT and YNNKEL (reference sequence). CDR3 amino acids: CASSPGARKGSPLHF. The CDR3 DNA is TGTGCCAGCAGCCCTGGGGCCCGTAAGGGTTCGCCCCTCCACTTT.

The chain links TRBV10-3 to TRBJ1-3; tentative D call: TRBD1 (5 bases). The CDR3 runs 13 residues. V dropped 10 bases and J dropped 4 bases, with 14 bases sitting between them. Germline V gene data show CDR1 as ENHRY and CDR2 as SYGVKD. For the CDR3, the DNA is TGTGCCACCTCGGGACTTGAAGGAAACACCATATATTTT. Encoded protein: CATSGLEGNTIYF.

The chain has TRBV30 and TRBJ1-1; D is perhaps TRBD1 (5 bases). Germline CDR1 and CDR2: GTSNPN and SVGIG (reference sequence). Between the trimmed V and J ends, which lost 5 bases and 4 bases, there was a span of 14 bases. This CDR3 contains 13 residues. In DNA form, the CDR3 reads TGTGCCTGGGAGGGGTCTTTGGGCACTGAAGCTTTCTTT. Translation: CAWEGSLGTEAFF. Combining the CDR3 with reference TRBV30 and TRBJ1-1 gives the whole variable domain SQTIHQWPATLVQPVGSPLSLECTVEGTSNPNLYWYRQAAGRGLQLLFYSVGIGQISSEVPQNLSASRPQDRQFILSSKKLLLSDSGFYLCAWEGSLGTEAFFGQGTRLTVV.

This chain joins TRBV4-3 and TRBJ2-2; TRBD1 matches at 7 bases. Trimming removed 0 bases from V and 7 bases from J; junction bases left unmatched: 20. Per germline, CDR1 LGHNA and CDR2 YSLEER. The CDR3 spans 20 residues. The CDR3 loop reads CASSQDHRGASELSFGELFF. The CDR3 DNA is TGCGCCAGCAGCCAAGATCACAGGGGCGCATCGGAGCTCTCCTTCGGGGAGCTGTTTTTT.

J is TRBJ1-1 and V is TRBV6-5, with unresolved D. The V gene lost 7 bases and the J gene lost 6 bases, with 18 bases spanning the gap. In germline, CDR1 is MNHEY, CDR2 SVGAGI. There are 14 residues in the CDR3. This CDR3 reads CASNSPVGAPEAFF. The CDR3 nucleotides read TGTGCCAGCAATAGTCCCGTTGGTGCACCTGAAGCTTTCTTT.

This chain connects TRBV29-1 to TRBJ2-1; D is possibly TRBD1 (5 bases). V was cut by 6 bases and J by 5 bases, with 17 bases left in between. The CDR3 totals 14 residues. The V gene's germline CDR1 is SQVTM and CDR2 ANQGSEA. The CDR3 DNA reads as TGCAGCGTGACAGAGGACGCCTGGGACAATGAGCAGTTCTTC. This codes for CSVTEDAWDNEQFF.

The chain carries TRBV25-1 and TRBJ1-4; D is undetermined. CDR3 length equals 13 residues. Trimming stripped 4 bases from V and 5 bases from J, with 8 bases between. CDR1 MGHDK and CDR2 SYGVNS come from the germline V gene. In DNA, the CDR3 is TGTGCCAGCAGTGGAGGGAGAAATGAAAAACTGTTTTTT. Amino acids: CASSGGRNEKLFF.

The rearrangement joins TRBV27 to TRBJ2-1; 8 nucleotides agree with TRBD1. V shed 7 bases, J shed 4 bases, and the junction held 3 bases outside the gene matches. Germline CDR1 reads MNHEY; CDR2 reads SMNVEV (reference sequence). The CDR3 extends over 13 amino acids. CDR3 bases: TGTGCCAGCACAGGGGGCAATTACAATGAGCAGTTCTTC. Translated, it gives CASTGGNYNEQFF.

This chain connects TRBV7-9 to TRBJ2-1; unclear D gene. CDR3 length equals 15 residues. V lost 1 base and J lost 5, with 12 bases in between. CDR1 is SEHNR and CDR2 is FQNEAQ in the germline V gene (reference sequence). CDR3 in DNA: TGTGCCAGCAGCTTAGTCGGTCCGGGTCACAATGAGCAGTTCTTC. It codes for CASSLVGPGHNEQFF.

This chain uses TRBV10-1 with TRBJ1-1; 11 bases are a match to TRBD1. With V trimmed by 5 bases and J by 6 bases, 17 bases remained unmatched. The CDR3 runs to 18 residues. The germline V gene encodes CDR1 WNHNN and CDR2 SYGVQD (reference sequence). For the CDR3, the DNA is TGCGCCAGCAGTCCCCCTTCGGGACAGGGGGAGAGGCTCTCTGAAGCTTTCTTT. It is translated as CASSPPSGQGERLSEAFF.